This record covers a single T cell receptor (beta chain). Its cognate antigen is unknown. The read terminates 3 residues ahead of where the CDR3 ends, so the germline J gene completes it. Profiled with immunoSEQ multiplex PCR; TCRdb holds only in-frame clones, not every one. This table lists over 15,000 clones. The record originates from a study of T cells in women clearing cervical HPV infection. Study background: Case blood was drawn when the lesion was first found; control blood after infection became undetectable. Findings of the study overall: Repertoire richness, not evenness, was significantly elevated in CIN3+ cases versus controls.

Trimming cost V 7 bases and J 0 bases, with 15 bases left between them. Looked up from germline, CDR1 is DFQATT and CDR2 is SNEGSKA (reference sequence). This CDR3 spans 14 amino acids. The receptor comes from a woman between 18 and 70 years old with a cervical HPV16 infection that either progressed to CIN3+ or cleared (not recorded which). V gene TRBV20-1 combines with J gene TRBJ1-1, with unresolved D. The sequenced sample consisted of blood buffy coat. The CDR3 DNA, read in part, is TGCAGTGTCAAACGCTCTGAGGTGAACACTGAA. Its protein product is CSVKRSEVNTE. The CDR3 in full is CSVKRSEVNTEAFF.